This T cell receptor beta chain came from a study of cytomegalovirus exposure and HLA in healthy donors. Overall study results and limits: Most TCR sequences proved rare, with some public TCRs found in many donors. Data from an earlier analysis indicated that most TCR beta V segments were productive either about 87% or about 30% of the time. The authors judged a highly shared variant cluster likely a sequencing artifact.

In the PCR, 60 Vbeta and 13 Jbeta primers were used. TCRdb's copy holds only in-frame clones and misses some; the assay was immunoSEQ multiplex PCR. The sample has 150,000 to 160,000 clones; roughly 80% are singletons. There are 13 residues in the CDR3. The trim removed 7 bases at V and 7 bases at J, leaving 8 bases unmatched. Germline-derived CDR1 and CDR2 are SGHRS and YFSETQ. This clone appeared a few times. The antigen remains unidentified. The rearrangement joins TRBV5-1 to TRBJ2-1, with TRBD1 matching over 7 bases. Input material: PBMCs. This TCR was recovered from a woman aged 40 to 50 in good health and CMV-seronegative. CDR3 DNA: TGCGCCAGCGGGACAGACGCCCAGAATGAGCAGTTCTTC. Amino acid sequence: CASGTDAQNEQFF.